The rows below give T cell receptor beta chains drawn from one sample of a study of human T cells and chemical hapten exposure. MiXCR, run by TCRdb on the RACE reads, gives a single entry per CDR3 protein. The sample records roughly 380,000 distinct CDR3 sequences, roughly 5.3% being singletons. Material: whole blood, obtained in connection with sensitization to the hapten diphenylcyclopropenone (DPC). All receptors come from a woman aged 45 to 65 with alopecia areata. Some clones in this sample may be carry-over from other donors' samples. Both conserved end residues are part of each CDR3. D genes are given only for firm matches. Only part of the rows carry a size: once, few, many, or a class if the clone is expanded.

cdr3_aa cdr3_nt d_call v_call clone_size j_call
CAWSLPSTDTQYF TGTGCCTGGAGTCTTCCTAGCACAGATACGCAGTATTTT . TRBV30 many TRBJ2-3
CASSLAGSGWQPQHF TGTGCCAGCAGCTTAGCGGGGTCAGGTTGGCAGCCCCAGCATTTT . TRBV7-2 . TRBJ1-5
CSAGGSGSTDTQYF TGCAGTGCTGGGGGTAGCGGGTCCACAGATACGCAGTATTTT TRBD2 TRBV20-1 many TRBJ2-3
CSVQRDREQYF TGCAGCGTTCAGAGGGATCGCGAGCAGTACTTC . TRBV29-1 many TRBJ2-7
CATSQLKRGETQYF TGTGCCACCAGCCAACTCAAAAGGGGAGAGACCCAGTACTTC . TRBV15 few TRBJ2-5
CASSSGLGDEQYF TGTGCCAGCAGCTCAGGACTCGGCGACGAGCAGTACTTC . TRBV11-2 few TRBJ2-7
CASSPPSGRRRYEQYF TGTGCCAGCAGCCCCCCTAGCGGTCGCCGGCGGTACGAGCAGTACTTC TRBD2 TRBV28 many TRBJ2-7
CASRDRSHTEAFF TGCGCCAGTAGGGACAGGAGCCACACTGAAGCTTTCTTT TRBD1 TRBV5-1 many TRBJ1-1
CSAGNRARTYEQYF TGCAGTGCTGGGAACAGGGCTAGGACCTACGAGCAGTACTTC . TRBV20-1 many TRBJ2-7
CSLRRRTQGGDTQYF TGCAGCCTACGCCGAAGGACGCAGGGTGGAGATACGCAGTATTTT . TRBV29-1 few TRBJ2-3
CASTQGRTYGYTF TGTGCCAGCACCCAAGGGAGGACTTATGGCTACACCTTC . TRBV6-1 few TRBJ1-2
CASSLSSRGYGTDTQYF TGTGCCAGCAGCTTATCGTCCCGGGGGTATGGGACAGATACGCAGTATTTT . TRBV7-2 many TRBJ2-3
CASSGRQGIYGYTF TGTGCCAGCAGCGGGAGGCAAGGGATCTATGGCTACACCTTC . TRBV9 many TRBJ1-2